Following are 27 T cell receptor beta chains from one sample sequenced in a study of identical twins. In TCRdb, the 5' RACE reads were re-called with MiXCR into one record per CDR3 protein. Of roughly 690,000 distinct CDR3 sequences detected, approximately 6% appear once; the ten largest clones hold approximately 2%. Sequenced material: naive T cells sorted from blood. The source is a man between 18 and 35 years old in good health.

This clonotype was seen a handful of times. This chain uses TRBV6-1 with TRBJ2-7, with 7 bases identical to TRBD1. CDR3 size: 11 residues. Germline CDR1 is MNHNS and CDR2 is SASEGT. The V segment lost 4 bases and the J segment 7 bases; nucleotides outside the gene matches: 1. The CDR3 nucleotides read TGTGCCAGCAGTGCACAGGGGGAGCAGTACGTC. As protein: CASSAQGEQYV.

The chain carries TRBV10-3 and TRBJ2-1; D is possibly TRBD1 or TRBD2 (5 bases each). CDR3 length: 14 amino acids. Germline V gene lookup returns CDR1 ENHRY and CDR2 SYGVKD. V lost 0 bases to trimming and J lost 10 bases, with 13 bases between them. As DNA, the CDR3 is TGTGCCATCAGTGAGTCTCCGGGACCCGGAGAGCAGTTCTTC. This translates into CAISESPGPGEQFF.

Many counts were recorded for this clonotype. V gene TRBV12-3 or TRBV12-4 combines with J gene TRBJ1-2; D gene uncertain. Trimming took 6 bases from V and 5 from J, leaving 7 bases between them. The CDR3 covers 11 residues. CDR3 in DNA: TGTGCCAGCAGGGGAGAGTATGGCTACACCTTC. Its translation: CASRGEYGYTF.

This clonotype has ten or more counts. The CDR3 spells CASSSRQGSTEAFF. The DNA for the CDR3 is TGTGCCAGCAGCTCCAGACAGGGGAGCACTGAAGCTTTCTTT. The chain couples TRBV7-2 to TRBJ1-1; 8 positions agree with TRBD1. After removal of 4 bases from V and 4 bases from J, the junction contained 5 bases not matched to a gene. The germline V gene encodes CDR1 SGHTA and CDR2 FQGNSA. The CDR3 contains 14 residues.

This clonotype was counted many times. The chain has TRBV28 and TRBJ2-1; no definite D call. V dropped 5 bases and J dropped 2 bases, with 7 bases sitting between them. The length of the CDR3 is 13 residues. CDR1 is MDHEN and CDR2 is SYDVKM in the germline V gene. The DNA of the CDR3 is TGTGCCAGCAGTGGGTTCCCCTACAATGAGCAGTTCTTC. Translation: CASSGFPYNEQFF.

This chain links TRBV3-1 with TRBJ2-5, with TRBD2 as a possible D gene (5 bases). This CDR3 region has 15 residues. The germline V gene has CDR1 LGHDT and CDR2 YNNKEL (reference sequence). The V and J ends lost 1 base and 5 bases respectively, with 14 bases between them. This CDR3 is CASSQGLIGGETQYF. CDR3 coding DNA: TGTGCCAGCAGCCAAGGATTGATCGGCGGGGAGACCCAGTACTTC.

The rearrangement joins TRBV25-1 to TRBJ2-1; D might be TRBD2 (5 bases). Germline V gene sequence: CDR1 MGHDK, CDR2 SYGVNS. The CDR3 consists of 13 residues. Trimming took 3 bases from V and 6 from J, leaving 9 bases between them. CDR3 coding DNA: TGTGCCAGCAGTGATCTAGCCCGCAATGAGCAGTTCTTC. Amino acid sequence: CASSDLARNEQFF. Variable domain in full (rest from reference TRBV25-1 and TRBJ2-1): EADIYQTPRYLVIGTGKKITLECSQTMGHDKMYWYQQDPGMELHLIHYSYGVNSTEKGDLSSESTVSRIRTEHFPLTLESARPSHTSQYLCASSDLARNEQFFGPGTRLTVL.

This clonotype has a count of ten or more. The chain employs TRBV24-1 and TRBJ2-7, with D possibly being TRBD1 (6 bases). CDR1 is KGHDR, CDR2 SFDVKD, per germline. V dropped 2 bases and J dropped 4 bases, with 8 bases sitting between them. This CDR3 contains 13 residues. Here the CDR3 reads CATSDSQGYEQYF. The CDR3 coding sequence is TGTGCCACCAGTGATTCACAGGGATACGAGCAGTACTTC.

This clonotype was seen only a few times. The chain's CDR3 is CASSRAGTGYEQYV. The CDR3 bases are TGTGCCAGCAGCCGGGCCGGGACAGGGTACGAGCAGTACGTC. This chain uses TRBV3-1 with TRBJ2-7, with 9 positions matching TRBD1. This CDR3 is built from 14 residues. Germline CDR1 LGHDT, CDR2 YNNKEL (reference sequence). Germline trimming cut 4 bases from V and 4 bases from J; bases unmatched to any gene: 5.

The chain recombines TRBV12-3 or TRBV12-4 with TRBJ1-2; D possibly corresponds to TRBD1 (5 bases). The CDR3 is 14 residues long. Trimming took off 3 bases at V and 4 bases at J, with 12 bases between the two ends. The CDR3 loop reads CASSLGQTAYGYTF. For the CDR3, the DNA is TGTGCCAGCAGTTTGGGCCAGACAGCCTATGGCTACACCTTC.

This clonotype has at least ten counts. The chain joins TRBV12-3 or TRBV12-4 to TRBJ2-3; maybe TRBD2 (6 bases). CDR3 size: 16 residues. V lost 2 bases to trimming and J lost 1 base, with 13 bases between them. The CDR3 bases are TGTGCCAGCAGTTTATCACGGGAGCGGGGCACAGATACGCAGTATTTT. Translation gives CASSLSRERGTDTQYF.

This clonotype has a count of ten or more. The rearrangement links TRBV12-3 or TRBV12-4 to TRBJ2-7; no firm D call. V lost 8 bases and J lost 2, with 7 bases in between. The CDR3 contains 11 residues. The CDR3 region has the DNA TGTGCCAGCGGAAAAACCTACGAGCAGTACGTC. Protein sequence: CASGKTYEQYV.

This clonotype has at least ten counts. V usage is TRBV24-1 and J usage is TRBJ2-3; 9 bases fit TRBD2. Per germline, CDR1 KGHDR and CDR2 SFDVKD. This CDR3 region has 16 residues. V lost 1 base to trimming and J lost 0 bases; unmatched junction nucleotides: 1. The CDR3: CATSDFSGSSTDTQYF. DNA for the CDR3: TGTGCCACCAGTGATTTTAGCGGGAGTAGCACAGATACGCAGTATTTT.

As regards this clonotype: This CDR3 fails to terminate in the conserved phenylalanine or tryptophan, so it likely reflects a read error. The CDR3 is CSATYLGRRENIQYS. The CDR3 DNA sequence: TGCAGTGCAACCTACCTCGGGCGGAGGGAAAACATTCAGTACTCC. The chain joins TRBV20-1 to TRBJ2-4, with a tentative D call TRBD2 (6 bases). The ends were cut back, 6 bases at V and 5 bases at J, with 20 bases in the middle. This CDR3 has 15 residues. Germline-derived CDR1 and CDR2 are DFQATT and SNEGSKA (reference sequence).

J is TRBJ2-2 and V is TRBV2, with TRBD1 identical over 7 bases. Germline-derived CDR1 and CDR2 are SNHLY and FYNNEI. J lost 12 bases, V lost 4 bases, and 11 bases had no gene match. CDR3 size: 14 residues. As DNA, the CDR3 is TGTGCCAGCAGTGTTAAGGGGGCGGATACTAAGCTGTTTTTT. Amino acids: CASSVKGADTKLFF.

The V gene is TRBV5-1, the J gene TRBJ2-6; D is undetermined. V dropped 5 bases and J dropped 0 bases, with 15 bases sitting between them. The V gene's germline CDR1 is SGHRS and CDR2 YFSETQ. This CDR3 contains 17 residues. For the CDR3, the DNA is TGCGCCAGCAGTGGCTTCAGGTTCAGCTCTGGGGCCAACGTCCTGACTTTC. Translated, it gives CASSGFRFSSGANVLTF.

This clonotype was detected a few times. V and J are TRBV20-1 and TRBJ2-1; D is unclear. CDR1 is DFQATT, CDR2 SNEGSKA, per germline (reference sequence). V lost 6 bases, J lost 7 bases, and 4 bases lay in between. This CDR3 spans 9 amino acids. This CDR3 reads CSARNEQFF. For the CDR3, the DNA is TGCAGTGCCAGAAATGAGCAGTTCTTC.

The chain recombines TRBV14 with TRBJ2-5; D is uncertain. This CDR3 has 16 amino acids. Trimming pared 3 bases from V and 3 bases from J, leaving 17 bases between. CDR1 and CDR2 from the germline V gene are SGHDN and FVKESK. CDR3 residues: CASSQVPSVGKETQYF. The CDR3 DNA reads TGTGCCAGCAGCCAGGTGCCCTCTGTGGGAAAAGAGACCCAGTACTTC. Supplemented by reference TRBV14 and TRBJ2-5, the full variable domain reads EAGVTQFPSHSVIEKGQTVTLRCDPISGHDNLYWYRRVMGKEIKFLLHFVKESKQDESGMPNNRFLAERTGGTYSTLKVQPAELEDSGVYFCASSQVPSVGKETQYFGPGTRLLVL.

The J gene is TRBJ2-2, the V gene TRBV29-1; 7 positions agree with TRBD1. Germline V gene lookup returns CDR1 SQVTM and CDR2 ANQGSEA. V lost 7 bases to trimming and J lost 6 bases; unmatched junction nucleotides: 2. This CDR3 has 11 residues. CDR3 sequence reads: CSGQGPGELFF. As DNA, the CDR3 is TGCAGCGGACAGGGTCCCGGGGAGCTGTTTTTT.

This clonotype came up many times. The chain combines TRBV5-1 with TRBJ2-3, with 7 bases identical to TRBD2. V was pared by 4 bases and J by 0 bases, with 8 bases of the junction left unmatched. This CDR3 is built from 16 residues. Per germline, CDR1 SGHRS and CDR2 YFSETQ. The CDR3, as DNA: TGCGCCAGCAGCCCTGGACTAGTCCTAAGCACAGATACGCAGTATTTT. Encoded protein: CASSPGLVLSTDTQYF.

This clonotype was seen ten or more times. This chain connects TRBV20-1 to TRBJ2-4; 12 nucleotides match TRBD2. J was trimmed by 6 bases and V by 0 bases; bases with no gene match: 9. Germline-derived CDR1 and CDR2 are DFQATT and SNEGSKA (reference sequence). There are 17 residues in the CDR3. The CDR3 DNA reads TGCAGTGCTAGAGATCCGACTAGCGGGAGAAATGGAAACATTCAGTACTTC. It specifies CSARDPTSGRNGNIQYF.

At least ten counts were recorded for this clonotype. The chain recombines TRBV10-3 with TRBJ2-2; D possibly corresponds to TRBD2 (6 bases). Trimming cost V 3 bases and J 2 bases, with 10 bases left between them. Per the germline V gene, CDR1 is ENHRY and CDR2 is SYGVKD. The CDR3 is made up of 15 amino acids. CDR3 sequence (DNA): TGTGCCATCAGTGACGCGGGACTTAACACCGGGGAGCTGTTTTTT. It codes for CAISDAGLNTGELFF.

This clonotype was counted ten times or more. CDR3 coding DNA: TGCAGTGCTTATGTGAGACAGGGAGGGGATCAGCCCCAGCATTTT. It encodes CSAYVRQGGDQPQHF. The J gene is TRBJ1-5, the V gene TRBV20-1; the match to TRBD1 covers 7 bases. V was clipped by 5 bases and J by 5 bases; unmatched bases: 12. There are 15 residues in the CDR3. Looked up from germline, CDR1 is DFQATT and CDR2 is SNEGSKA (reference sequence).

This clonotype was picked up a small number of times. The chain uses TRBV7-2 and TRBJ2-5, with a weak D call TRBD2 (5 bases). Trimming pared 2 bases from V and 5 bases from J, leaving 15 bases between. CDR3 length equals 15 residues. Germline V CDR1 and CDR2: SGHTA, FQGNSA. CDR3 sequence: CASSLRGSTPETQYF. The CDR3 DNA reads TGTGCCAGCAGCTTACGGGGATCGACGCCGGAGACCCAGTACTTC.

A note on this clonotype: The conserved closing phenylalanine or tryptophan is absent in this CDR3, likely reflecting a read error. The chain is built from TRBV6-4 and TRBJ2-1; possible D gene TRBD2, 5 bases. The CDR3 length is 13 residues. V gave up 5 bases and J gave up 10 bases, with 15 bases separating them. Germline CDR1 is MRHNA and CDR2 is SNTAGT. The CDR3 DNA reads TGTGCCAGCAGTCCCCTATACGGAGGCGAGCAGTTCTGC. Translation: CASSPLYGGEQFC.

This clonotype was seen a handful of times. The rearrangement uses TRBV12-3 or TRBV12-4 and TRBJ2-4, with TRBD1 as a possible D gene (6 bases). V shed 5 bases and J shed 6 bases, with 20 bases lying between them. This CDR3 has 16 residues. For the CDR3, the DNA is TGTGCCAGCAGTCCCTACACAGGGCTGGCGGCAAACATTCAGTACTTC. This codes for CASSPYTGLAANIQYF.

CDR3 in amino acids: CASSLVGELQETQYF. CDR3 coding DNA: TGCGCCAGCAGCTTGGTAGGAGAGTTACAAGAGACCCAGTACTTC. The chain joins TRBV5-1 to TRBJ2-5, with D hard to call. The germline gives CDR1 SGHRS, CDR2 YFSETQ. CDR3 length equals 15 residues. With 0 bases removed from V and 2 bases from J, the gap between germline ends came to 11 bases.